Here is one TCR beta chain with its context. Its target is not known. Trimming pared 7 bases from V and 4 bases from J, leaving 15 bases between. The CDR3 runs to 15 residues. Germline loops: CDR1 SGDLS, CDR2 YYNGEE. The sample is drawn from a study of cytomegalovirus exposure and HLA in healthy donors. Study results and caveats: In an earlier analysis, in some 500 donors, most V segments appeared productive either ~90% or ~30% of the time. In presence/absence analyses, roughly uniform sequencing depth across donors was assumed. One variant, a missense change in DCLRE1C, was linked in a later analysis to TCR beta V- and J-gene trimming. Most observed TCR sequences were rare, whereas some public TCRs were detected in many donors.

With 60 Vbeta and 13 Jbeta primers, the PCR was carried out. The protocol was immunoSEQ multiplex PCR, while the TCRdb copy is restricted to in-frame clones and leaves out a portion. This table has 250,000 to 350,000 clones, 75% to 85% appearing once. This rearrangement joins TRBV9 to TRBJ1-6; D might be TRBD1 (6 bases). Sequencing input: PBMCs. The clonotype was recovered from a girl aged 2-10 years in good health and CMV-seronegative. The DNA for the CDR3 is TGTGCCAGCTCCTACTCAGGACAGTATAATTCACCCCTCCACTTT. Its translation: CASSYSGQYNSPLHF.